The 23 T cell receptor beta chains below all came from one sample that was sequenced in a study of T cell responses to AZD1222 COVID-19 vaccine. Clones were read by immunoSEQ multiplex PCR, and TCRdb kept only the in-frame ones, dropping some. The repertoire has about 35,000 clones, 85% to 90% of them found once; the top ten carry 9.5% to 12%. The source material was peripheral blood, sampled 28 days after the second AZD1222 dose. The receptor source for this set is an adult who received the AZD1222 COVID-19 vaccine.

The chain uses TRBV24-1 and TRBJ1-1, with a weak D call TRBD1 (5 bases). Per the germline V gene, CDR1 is KGHDR and CDR2 is SFDVKD. With 9 bases removed from V and 4 bases from J, the gap between germline ends came to 8 bases. The CDR3 length is 11 residues. CDR3 residues: CATGRGTEAFF. In nucleotides, the CDR3 is TGTGCCACCGGGAGGGGCACTGAAGCTTTCTTT.

The V and J genes are TRBV19 and TRBJ2-7, with D possibly matching TRBD1 (6 bases). In germline, CDR1 is LNHDA, CDR2 SQIVND (reference sequence). Between the trimmed V and J ends, which lost 6 bases and 7 bases, there was a span of 19 bases. CDR3 size: 14 residues. The CDR3 DNA sequence: TGTGCCAGTAGGCCAGGGGTGGACTTAGGGGAGCAGTACTTC. It yields the protein CASRPGVDLGEQYF.

The chain recombines TRBV28 with TRBJ1-4; no definite D call. The germline V gene encodes CDR1 MDHEN and CDR2 SYDVKM. Trimming shortened V by 6 bases and J by 5 bases, and 4 bases separated the two germline ends. The CDR3 loop spans 11 amino acids. The CDR3 DNA reads as TGTGCCAGCAGCCTAAATGAAAAACTGTTTTTT. It specifies CASSLNEKLFF.

The chain has TRBV7-8 and TRBJ2-7; 10 positions agree with TRBD2. V lost 5 bases to trimming and J lost 5 bases; unmatched junction nucleotides: 9. Germline loops: CDR1 SGHVS, CDR2 FQNEAQ. This CDR3 contains 15 residues. CDR3 in amino acids: CASSPILAGANEQYF. The CDR3 DNA sequence: TGTGCCAGCAGCCCGATTCTAGCGGGAGCGAACGAGCAGTACTTC.

The chain carries TRBV19 and TRBJ2-7, with TRBD1 matching 7 bases. The CDR3 covers 12 residues. Germline V gene sequence: CDR1 LNHDA, CDR2 SQIVND (reference sequence). V shed 3 bases and J 9 bases; nucleotides not matched to a gene: 5. CDR3 nucleotide sequence: TGTGCCAGTAGTATGAGGGACAGATCGCAGTACTTC. Residues: CASSMRDRSQYF.

This clone was recorded only once. V is TRBV5-1 and J is TRBJ2-1, with D perhaps matching TRBD2 (6 bases). V was shortened by 3 bases and J by 6 bases, with 22 bases between the two germline ends. The CDR3 is made up of 17 amino acids. Germline values: CDR1 SGHRS, CDR2 YFSETQ. The CDR3: CASSSYISGPRGNEQFF. For the CDR3, the DNA is TGCGCCAGCAGCTCCTATATTAGCGGTCCAAGGGGCAATGAGCAGTTCTTC.

This sequence joins TRBV18 and TRBJ2-3; no clear D gene. The V end was cut by 6 bases, the J end by 3 bases, with 13 bases between. Looked up from germline, CDR1 is KGHSH and CDR2 is LQKENI. The CDR3 has 14 residues. The chain's CDR3 is CASSPSERTDTQYF. The CDR3 DNA reads as TGTGCCAGCTCCCCCTCGGAACGGACAGATACGCAGTATTTT.

The chain uses TRBV6-2 or TRBV6-3 and TRBJ2-2, with a possible D match to TRBD1 (5 bases). Germline CDR1 is MNHEY and CDR2 is SVGEGT. V was cut by 5 bases and J by 1 base, with 14 bases left in between. The CDR3 length is 16 residues. In nucleotides, the CDR3 is TGTGCCAGCAGTATCACAGGTCTTCAGAACACCGGGGAGCTGTTTTTT. Translating gives CASSITGLQNTGELFF.

The chain is built from TRBV25-1 and TRBJ2-3, with D hard to call. This CDR3 is built from 14 residues. V dropped 0 bases and J dropped 0 bases, with 4 bases sitting between them. Germline V CDR1 and CDR2: MGHDK, SYGVNS. The CDR3 loop is CASSEYGSTDTQYF. The CDR3 DNA is TGTGCCAGCAGTGAATATGGAAGCACAGATACGCAGTATTTT. Together with reference TRBV25-1 and TRBJ2-3, the CDR3 gives the full variable domain: EADIYQTPRYLVIGTGKKITLECSQTMGHDKMYWYQQDPGMELHLIHYSYGVNSTEKGDLSSESTVSRIRTEHFPLTLESARPSHTSQYLCASSEYGSTDTQYFGPGTRLTVL.

The gene calls are TRBV25-1 and TRBJ1-5, with a tentative D call TRBD1 (5 bases). CDR1 is MGHDK and CDR2 is SYGVNS in the germline V gene. The CDR3 contains 14 residues. V dropped 3 bases and J dropped 7 bases, with 13 bases sitting between them. The CDR3, as DNA: TGTGCCAGCAGTGAGGCAGGGTTGAGCCAGCCCCAGCATTTT. Translation: CASSEAGLSQPQHF.

V is TRBV5-1 and J is TRBJ1-1, with a tentative D call TRBD1 (5 bases). Per the germline V gene, CDR1 is SGHRS and CDR2 is YFSETQ. The CDR3 covers 14 residues. V lost 3 bases and J 2 bases, leaving 11 bases between the germline ends. Here the CDR3 reads CASSSTGGNTEAFF. In DNA form, the CDR3 reads TGCGCCAGCAGCTCGACCGGGGGAAACACTGAAGCTTTCTTT.

The V and J genes are TRBV20-1 and TRBJ1-1; 8 bases fit TRBD1. There are 11 residues in the CDR3. The germline CDR1 and CDR2 sequences are DFQATT and SNEGSKA (reference sequence). V shed 6 bases, J shed 11 bases, and the junction held 8 bases outside the gene matches. The CDR3 reads CSAADRDRAFF. In DNA, the CDR3 is TGCAGTGCAGCGGACAGGGATCGGGCTTTCTTT.

J is TRBJ2-2 and V is TRBV9; D unclear. V gave up 3 bases and J gave up 4 bases, with 19 bases separating them. The germline V gene encodes CDR1 SGDLS and CDR2 YYNGEE. The CDR3 extends over 17 amino acids. This CDR3 reads CASSDPRQDHFTGELFF. The CDR3 nucleotides read TGTGCCAGCAGCGACCCCCGCCAGGACCATTTCACCGGGGAGCTGTTTTTT.

The chain has TRBV20-1 and TRBJ1-5; no firm D call. Germline V lookup: CDR1 DFQATT, CDR2 SNEGSKA (reference sequence). The CDR3 spans 15 residues. The V end was cut by 3 bases, the J end by 2 bases, with 14 bases between. The CDR3 DNA is TGCAGTGCTAGTCTGGACGGTGGGGGCAATCAGCCCCAGCATTTT. It codes for CSASLDGGGNQPQHF.

V is TRBV28 and J is TRBJ2-5, with 9 positions matching TRBD1. V lost 3 bases and J lost 4; bases outside the gene matches: 9. The CDR3 runs 16 residues. Germline V gene sequence: CDR1 MDHEN, CDR2 SYDVKM. The CDR3 DNA is TGTGCCAGCAGTTTCCTTGGGACAGGGATTGGAGAGACCCAGTACTTC. Translation gives CASSFLGTGIGETQYF.

The chain links TRBV30 to TRBJ2-7, with D possibly matching TRBD2 (6 bases). This CDR3 is 13 amino acids long. From germline, CDR1 is GTSNPN and CDR2 SVGIG (reference sequence). V lost 8 bases and J 0 bases, leaving 14 bases between the germline ends. The CDR3 protein is CARMEGSSYEQYF. For the CDR3, the DNA is TGTGCCAGGATGGAGGGGAGCTCCTACGAGCAGTACTTC.

The V call is TRBV29-1, the J call TRBJ2-5; 7 nucleotides line up with TRBD2. This CDR3 is 14 amino acids long. Per the germline V gene, CDR1 is SQVTM and CDR2 is ANQGSEA. Trimming took 4 bases from V and 7 from J; bases not matched to a gene: 12. CDR3 amino acids: CSVGEGRLRGTQYF. The CDR3, as DNA: TGCAGCGTTGGGGAGGGTAGGCTGCGCGGGACCCAGTACTTC. The entire variable domain, with the rest obtained from reference TRBV29-1 and TRBJ2-5, is as follows: SAVISQKPSRDICQRGTSLTIQCQVDSQVTMMFWYRQQPGQSLTLIATANQGSEATYESGFVIDKFPISRPNLTFSTLTVSNMSPEDSSIYLCSVGEGRLRGTQYFGPGTRLLVL.

The rearrangement uses TRBV7-8 and TRBJ2-1; TRBD1 aligns across 10 bases. This CDR3 is built from 15 residues. Germline assignment: CDR1 SGHVS and CDR2 FQNEAQ. With 3 bases clipped from V and 6 bases from J, the junction kept 5 bases outside the gene matches. In DNA, the CDR3 is TGTGCCAGCAGCTTGCCGGGACAGGGGATCAATGAGCAGTTCTTC. This encodes CASSLPGQGINEQFF.

The chain joins TRBV29-1 to TRBJ2-5; TRBD1 agrees at 9 bases. Germline V gene sequence: CDR1 SQVTM, CDR2 ANQGSEA. V lost 3 bases and J lost 5; bases outside the gene matches: 4. The CDR3 consists of 13 residues. Written as DNA, the CDR3 is TGCAGCGTTGATACAGGGGGCTGGGAGACCCAGTACTTC. This sequence encodes CSVDTGGWETQYF.

The chain joins TRBV5-8 to TRBJ1-2; TRBD1 matches at 11 bases. This CDR3 contains 14 residues. After removal of 4 bases from V and 8 bases from J, the junction contained 7 bases not matched to a gene. Germline loops: CDR1 SGHTS, CDR2 YDEGEE. The CDR3 is CASSIGQGAGGYTF. The DNA of the CDR3 is TGTGCCAGCAGCATAGGACAGGGGGCAGGAGGCTACACCTTC.

CDR3 DNA sequence: TGTGCCAGCAGTGTACCCCGAGGGACAGGGGTAAGAGAGCAGTTCTTC. It yields the protein CASSVPRGTGVREQFF. This chain connects TRBV6-1 to TRBJ2-1, with 10 bases identical to TRBD1. V dropped 4 bases and J dropped 10; count of bases not matched to a gene: 13. This CDR3 region has 16 residues. Germline V lookup: CDR1 MNHNS, CDR2 SASEGT.

The chain recombines TRBV28 with TRBJ1-2, with 8 bases lining up with TRBD1. V was clipped by 5 bases and J by 8 bases; unmatched bases: 13. The CDR3 totals 15 residues. The germline gives CDR1 MDHEN, CDR2 SYDVKM. The CDR3: CASSPPPGGMGGYTF. The CDR3 nucleotides read TGTGCCAGCAGTCCCCCCCCAGGGGGCATGGGCGGCTACACCTTC.

This sequence joins TRBV2 and TRBJ2-3; the D is unclear. V lost 4 bases, J lost 8 bases, and 7 bases lay in between. The CDR3 is 11 residues long. The V gene's germline CDR1 is SNHLY and CDR2 FYNNEI. The CDR3 nucleotides are TGTGCCAGCAGTGCCGAGGCTACGCAGTATTTT. This gives the protein CASSAEATQYF.